This T cell receptor beta chain came from a study of early T cells in non-severe SARS-CoV-2 infection. Study context: With bulk RNA from unsorted whole blood as input, sequencing yielded unpaired chains. Notes on the study in general: A preference for anti-spike CD8 responses marked VDJdb matching, which missed private and CD4 specificities.

Separate cDNA molecules each had unique molecular identifiers attached to them. TCRdb recomputed calls from the 5' RACE reads with MiXCR, one row per CDR3 protein. The data show 35,000 to 55,000 distinct CDR3 sequences, about 25% seen once. This clonotype showed up just a few times. The antigen is not known. The sequence derives from an adult who was a healthcare worker with PCR-confirmed SARS-CoV-2 infection or an uninfected control (not recorded which). This material consisted of whole blood, taken at baseline.

DNA of the CDR3: TGTGCCAGCAGCCCAGGTAGGCTCAATCAGCCCCAGCATTTT. It specifies CASSPGRLNQPQHF. The chain uses TRBV13 and TRBJ1-5, with D unresolved. This CDR3 has 14 amino acids. Germline V CDR1 and CDR2: PRHDT, FYEKMQ (reference sequence). V dropped 5 bases and J dropped 3 bases, with 11 bases sitting between them.